This T cell receptor beta chain came from a study of regulatory T cells in long-lasting Graves disease. This CDR3 has 15 amino acids. With 6 bases removed from V and 0 bases from J, the gap between germline ends came to 11 bases. The V gene's germline CDR1 is MNHEY and CDR2 SMNVEV (reference sequence). Described time point: persistent/refractory GD, antithyroid drugs over 5 years with positive TRAb. PBMCs were the source of the RNA used for TCR sequencing. To make TCR beta libraries, researchers used iRepertoire HTBI primers and Arm-PCR of CDR3 regions. From the multiplex PCR reads, TCRdb called clonotypes with MiXCR, one entry per CDR3 protein. The profile shows about 460,000 distinct CDR3 sequences, 22% of them singletons.

The material sequenced was peripheral blood mononuclear cells (PBMCs), taken when the disease was refractory, from a patient treated with antithyroid drugs. The TCR sequence derives from a female donor with Graves disease. V gene TRBV27 combines with J gene TRBJ2-2; maybe TRBD1 (5 bases). The CDR3 loop reads CASSFRDANTGELFF. The CDR3, as DNA: TGTGCCAGCAGCTTCAGGGATGCGAACACCGGGGAGCTGTTTTTT.